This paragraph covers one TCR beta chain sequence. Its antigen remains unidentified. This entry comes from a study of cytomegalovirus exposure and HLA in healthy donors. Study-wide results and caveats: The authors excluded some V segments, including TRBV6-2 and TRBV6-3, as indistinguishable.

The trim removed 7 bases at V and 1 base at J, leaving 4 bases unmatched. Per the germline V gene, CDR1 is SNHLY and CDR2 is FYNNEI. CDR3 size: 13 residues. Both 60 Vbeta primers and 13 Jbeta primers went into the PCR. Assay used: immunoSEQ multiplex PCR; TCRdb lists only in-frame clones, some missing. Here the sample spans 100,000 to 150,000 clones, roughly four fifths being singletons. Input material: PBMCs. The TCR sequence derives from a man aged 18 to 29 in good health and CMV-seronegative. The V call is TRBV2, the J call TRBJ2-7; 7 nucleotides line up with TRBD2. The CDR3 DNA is TGTGCCAGCAAGCGGGACGTATCCTACGAGCAGTACTTC. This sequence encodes CASKRDVSYEQYF.